This T cell receptor (beta chain) comes out of a study of T cells expressing NK-cell markers. Study background: Seven sequenced donors out of eight were HCMV-seropositive, one seronegative. The study's findings and limits: There were a few donors in whom these clonotypes also led the CD3+CD56-NKG2C+ fraction. Dominant NKG2C+ clonotypes accounted for about 1.0-8% of CD8+ T cells in more than 5 donors. Nothing established the HCMV specificity of expanded NKG2C+ T cell clones.

CDR1 is SGHTA, CDR2 FQGNSA, per germline. The CDR3 length is 15 residues. Remarks on this clonotype: Its target is unknown.

TCRdb re-called the 5' RACE reads, yielding one record per CDR3 amino acid sequence without DNA. This sample's table has about 380,000 distinct CDR3 sequences. The clonotype was recovered from a man aged 18-70 years in good health. The sample comprised blood T cells: a sorted CD56 or NKG2C T cell subset, CD4+ or CD8+ T cells, or bulk PBMC T cells (not recorded which). The rearrangement uses TRBV7-2 and TRBJ2-1; TCRdb's D gene call, TRBD1, goes unchecked for lack of DNA. This chain's CDR3 is CASSLGRVRFNEQFF.